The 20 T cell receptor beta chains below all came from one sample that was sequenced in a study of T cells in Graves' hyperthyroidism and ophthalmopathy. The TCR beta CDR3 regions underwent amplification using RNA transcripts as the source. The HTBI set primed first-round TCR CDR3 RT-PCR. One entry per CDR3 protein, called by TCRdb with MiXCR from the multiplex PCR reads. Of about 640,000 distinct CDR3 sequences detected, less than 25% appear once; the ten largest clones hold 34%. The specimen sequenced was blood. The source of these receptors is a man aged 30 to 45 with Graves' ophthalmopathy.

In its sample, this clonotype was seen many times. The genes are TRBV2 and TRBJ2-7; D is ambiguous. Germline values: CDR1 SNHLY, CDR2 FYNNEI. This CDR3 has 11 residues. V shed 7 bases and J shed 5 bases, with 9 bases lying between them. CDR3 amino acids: CASKVINEQYF. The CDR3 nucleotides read TGTGCCAGCAAGGTTATTAACGAGCAGTACTTC. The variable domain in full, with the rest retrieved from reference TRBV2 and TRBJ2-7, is EPEVTQTPSHQVTQMGQEVILRCVPISNHLYFYWYRQILGQKVEFLVSFYNNEISEKSEIFDDQFSVERPDGSNFTLKIRSTKLEDSAMYFCASKVINEQYFGPGTRLTVT.

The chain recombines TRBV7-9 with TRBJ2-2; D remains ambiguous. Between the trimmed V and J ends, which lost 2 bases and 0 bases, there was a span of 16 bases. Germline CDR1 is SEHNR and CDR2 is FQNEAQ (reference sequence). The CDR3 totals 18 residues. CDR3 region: CASSLTRPTGTNTGELFF. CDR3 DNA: TGTGCCAGCAGCTTAACTCGGCCGACTGGTACGAACACCGGGGAGCTGTTTTTT. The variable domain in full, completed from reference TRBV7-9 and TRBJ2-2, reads DTGVSQNPRHKITKRGQNVTFRCDPISEHNRLYWYRQTLGQGPEFLTYFQNEAQLEKSRLLSDRFSAERPKGSFSTLEIQRTEQGDSAMYLCASSLTRPTGTNTGELFFGEGSRLTVL.

In nucleotides, the CDR3 is TGTGCCATCAGTGGGCACAAAGGGACAGTTCTCATTTACAATGAGCAGTTCTTC. Residues: CAISGHKGTVLIYNEQFF. The chain joins TRBV10-3 to TRBJ2-1; 7 bases are a match to TRBD1. With V trimmed by 4 bases and J by 4 bases, 16 bases remained unmatched. Germline-derived CDR1 and CDR2 are ENHRY and SYGVKD. The CDR3 runs 18 residues.

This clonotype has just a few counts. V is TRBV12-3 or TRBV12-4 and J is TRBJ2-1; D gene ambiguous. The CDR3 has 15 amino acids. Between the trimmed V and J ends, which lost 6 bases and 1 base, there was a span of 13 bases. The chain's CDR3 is CASRFLAPSYNEQFF. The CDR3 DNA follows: TGTGCCAGCAGATTTCTGGCTCCATCCTACAATGAGCAGTTCTTC.

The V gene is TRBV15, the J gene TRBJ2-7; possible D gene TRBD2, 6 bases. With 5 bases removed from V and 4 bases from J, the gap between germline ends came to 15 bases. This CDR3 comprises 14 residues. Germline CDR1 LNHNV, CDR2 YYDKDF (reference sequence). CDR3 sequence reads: CATSPTQGLYEQYF. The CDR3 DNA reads TGTGCCACCAGCCCCACCCAGGGACTGTACGAGCAGTACTTC.

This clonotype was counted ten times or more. As DNA, the CDR3 is TGTGCCAGCAGTTTCGGTCAGAATCAGCCCCAGCATTTT. Its protein is CASSFGQNQPQHF. The V call is TRBV12-3 or TRBV12-4, the J call TRBJ1-5; D not resolved. The CDR3 has 13 residues. V dropped 3 bases and J dropped 4 bases, with 7 bases sitting between them.

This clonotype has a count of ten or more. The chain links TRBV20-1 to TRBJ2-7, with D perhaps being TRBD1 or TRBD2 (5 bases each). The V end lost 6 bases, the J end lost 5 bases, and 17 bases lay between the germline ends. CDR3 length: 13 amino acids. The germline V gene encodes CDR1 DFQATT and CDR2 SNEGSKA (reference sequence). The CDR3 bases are TGCAGTGCCCACCGGGACGGCCCTCACGAGCAGTACTTC. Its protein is CSAHRDGPHEQYF.

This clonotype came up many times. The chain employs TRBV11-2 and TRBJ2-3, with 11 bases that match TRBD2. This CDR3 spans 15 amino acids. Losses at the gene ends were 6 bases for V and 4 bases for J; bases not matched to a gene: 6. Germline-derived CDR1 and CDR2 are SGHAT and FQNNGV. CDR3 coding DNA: TGTGCCAGCAGACAAATAGCGGGAGGGCCAGATACGCAGTATTTT. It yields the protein CASRQIAGGPDTQYF.

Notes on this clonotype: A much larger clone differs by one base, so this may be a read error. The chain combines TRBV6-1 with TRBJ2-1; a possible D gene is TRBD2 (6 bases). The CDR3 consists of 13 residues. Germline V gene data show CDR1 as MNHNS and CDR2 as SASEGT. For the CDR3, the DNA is TGTGCCACCAGTGAGTTGACGGGGGTAGAGCAGTTCTTC. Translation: CATSELTGVEQFF.

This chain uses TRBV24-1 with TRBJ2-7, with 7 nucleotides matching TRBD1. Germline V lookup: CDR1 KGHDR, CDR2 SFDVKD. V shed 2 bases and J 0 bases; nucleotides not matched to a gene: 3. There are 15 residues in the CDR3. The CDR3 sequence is CATSDWWDSSYEQYF. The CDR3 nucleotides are TGTGCCACCAGTGATTGGTGGGACAGCTCCTACGAGCAGTACTTC.

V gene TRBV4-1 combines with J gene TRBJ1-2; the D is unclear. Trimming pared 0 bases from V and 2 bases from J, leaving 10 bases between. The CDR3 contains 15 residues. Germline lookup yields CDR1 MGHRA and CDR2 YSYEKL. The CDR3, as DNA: TGCGCCAGCAGCCAAGAACGGGGTTCCAACTATGGCTACACCTTC. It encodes CASSQERGSNYGYTF.

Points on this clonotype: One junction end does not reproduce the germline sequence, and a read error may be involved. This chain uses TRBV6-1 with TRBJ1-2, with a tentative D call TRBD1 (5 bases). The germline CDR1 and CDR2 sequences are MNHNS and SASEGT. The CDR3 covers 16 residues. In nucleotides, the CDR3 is TGTGCCAGCCGTGACCCCCACGAGGGGCGTAACTATGGCTACACCTTC. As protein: CASRDPHEGRNYGYTF.

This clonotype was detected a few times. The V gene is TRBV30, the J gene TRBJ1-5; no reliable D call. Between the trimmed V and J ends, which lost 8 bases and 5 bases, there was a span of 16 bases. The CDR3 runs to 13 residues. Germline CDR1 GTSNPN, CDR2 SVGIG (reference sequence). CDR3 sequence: CASSNSGDQPQHF. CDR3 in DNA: TGTGCCAGTAGTAATAGCGGGGATCAGCCCCAGCATTTT. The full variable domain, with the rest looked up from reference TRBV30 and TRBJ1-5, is SQTIHQWPATLVQPVGSPLSLECTVEGTSNPNLYWYRQAAGRGLQLLFYSVGIGQISSEVPQNLSASRPQDRQFILSSKKLLLSDSGFYLCASSNSGDQPQHFGDGTRLSIL.

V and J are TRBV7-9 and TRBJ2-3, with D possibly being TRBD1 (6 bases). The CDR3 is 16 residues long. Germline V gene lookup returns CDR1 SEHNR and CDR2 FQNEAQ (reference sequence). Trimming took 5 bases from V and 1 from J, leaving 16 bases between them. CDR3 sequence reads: CASSNPGQSGTDTQYF. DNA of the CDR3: TGTGCCAGCAGCAACCCCGGACAGTCCGGCACAGATACGCAGTATTTT. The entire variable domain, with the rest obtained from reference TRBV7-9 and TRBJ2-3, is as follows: DTGVSQNPRHKITKRGQNVTFRCDPISEHNRLYWYRQTLGQGPEFLTYFQNEAQLEKSRLLSDRFSAERPKGSFSTLEIQRTEQGDSAMYLCASSNPGQSGTDTQYFGPGTRLTVL.

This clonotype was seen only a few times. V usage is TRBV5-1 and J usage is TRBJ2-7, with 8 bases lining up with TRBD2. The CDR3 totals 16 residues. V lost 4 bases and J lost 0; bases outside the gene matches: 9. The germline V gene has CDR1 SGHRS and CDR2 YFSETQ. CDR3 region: CASSPGGHRSSYEQYF. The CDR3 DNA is TGCGCCAGCAGCCCGGGGGGGCATAGGAGCTCCTACGAGCAGTACTTC.

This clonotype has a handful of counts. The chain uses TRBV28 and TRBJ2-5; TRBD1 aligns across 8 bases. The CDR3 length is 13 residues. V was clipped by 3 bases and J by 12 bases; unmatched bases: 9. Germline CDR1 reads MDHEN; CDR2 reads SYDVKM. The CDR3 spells CASSLSPGGPKYF. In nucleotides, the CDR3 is TGTGCCAGCAGTTTGTCCCCAGGGGGCCCTAAGTACTTC.

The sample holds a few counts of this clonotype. The CDR3 spells CATSGEGDTQYF. Here the CDR3 DNA reads TGTGCCACCTCGGGGGAGGGAGATACGCAGTATTTT. The chain carries TRBV10-3 and TRBJ2-3; 7 bases map to TRBD2. The germline V gene has CDR1 ENHRY and CDR2 SYGVKD. The CDR3 is 12 residues long. The V gene end was trimmed by 10 bases and the J gene end by 5 bases; junction bases not matched to a gene: 6.

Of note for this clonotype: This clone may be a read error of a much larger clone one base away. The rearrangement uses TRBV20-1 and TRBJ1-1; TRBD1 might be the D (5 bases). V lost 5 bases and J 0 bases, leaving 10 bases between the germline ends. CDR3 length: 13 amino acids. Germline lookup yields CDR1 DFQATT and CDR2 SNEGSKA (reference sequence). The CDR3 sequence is CSASGAVNTEAFF. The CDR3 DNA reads TGCAGTGCTTCTGGGGCGGTGAACACTGAAGCTTTCTTT.

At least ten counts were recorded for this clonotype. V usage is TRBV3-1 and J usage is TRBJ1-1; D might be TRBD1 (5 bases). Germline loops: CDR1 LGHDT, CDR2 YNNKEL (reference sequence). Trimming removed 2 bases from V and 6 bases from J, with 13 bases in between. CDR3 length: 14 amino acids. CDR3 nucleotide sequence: TGTGCCAGCAGCCAAAACGGGGCGGGCCCTGAAGCTTTCTTT. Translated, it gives CASSQNGAGPEAFF.

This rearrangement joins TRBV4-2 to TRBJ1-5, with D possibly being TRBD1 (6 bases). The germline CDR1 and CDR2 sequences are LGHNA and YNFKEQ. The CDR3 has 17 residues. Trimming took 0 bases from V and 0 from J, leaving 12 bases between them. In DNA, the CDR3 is TGTGCCAGCAGCCAAGACACAGGGACCCTTAGCAATCAGCCCCAGCATTTT. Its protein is CASSQDTGTLSNQPQHF.